The 27 T cell receptor beta chains below were found in one sample sequenced in a study of OX40 agonist ivuxolimab in advanced cancers. The assay was immunoSEQ multiplex PCR, and TCRdb's table has in-frame clones only and misses some. The sample holds about 30,000 clones, 82% seen once. Sequenced material: CD4+ or CD8+ T cells sorted from blood, taken in a trial of the OX40 agonist ivuxolimab. The origin of the receptors is an adult with an advanced solid tumor such as melanoma, head and neck, liver or kidney cancer.

The chain employs TRBV2 and TRBJ1-3, with D perhaps matching TRBD1 (6 bases). The germline V and J ends were trimmed by 6 bases and 0 bases, with 6 bases remaining between them. Germline V gene lookup returns CDR1 SNHLY and CDR2 FYNNEI. This CDR3 has 13 amino acids. This CDR3 reads CASRDSSGNTIYF. The CDR3 nucleotides read TGTGCCAGCAGGGACAGCTCTGGAAACACCATATATTTT.

The rearrangement joins TRBV27 to TRBJ2-7, with 8 bases that match TRBD2. The CDR3 loop spans 12 amino acids. Germline V gives CDR1 MNHEY, CDR2 SMNVEV (reference sequence). V shed 5 bases, J shed 3 bases, and the junction held 0 bases outside the gene matches. CDR3 DNA sequence: TGTGCCAGCAGTAGCGGGAGCTACGAGCAGTACTTC. It codes for CASSSGSYEQYF.

The chain uses TRBV4-2 and TRBJ2-1; TRBD2 matches 8 bases. The CDR3 length is 16 residues. V shed 1 base and J 3 bases; nucleotides not matched to a gene: 5. Germline assignment: CDR1 LGHNA and CDR2 YNFKEQ. As DNA, the CDR3 is TGTGCCAGCAGCCAAGTGGGGACTAGTGGCTACAATGAGCAGTTCTTC. It is translated as CASSQVGTSGYNEQFF.

Only a few counts were recorded for this clone. The rearrangement uses TRBV6-6 and TRBJ2-2; tentative D call: TRBD1 (7 bases). The germline V and J ends were trimmed by 3 bases and 0 bases, with 11 bases remaining between them. The CDR3 is 16 residues long. In germline, CDR1 is MNHNY, CDR2 SVGAGI (reference sequence). The CDR3 protein is CASSYGGTANTGELFF. The CDR3 DNA reads as TGTGCCAGCAGTTATGGCGGGACAGCGAACACCGGGGAGCTGTTTTTT.

This CDR3 is CATPTGGDNSPLHF. The CDR3 bases are TGTGCCACCCCGACAGGGGGCGATAATTCACCCCTCCACTTT. The chain couples TRBV30 to TRBJ1-6; 10 positions agree with TRBD1. The CDR3 sequence is 14 residues long. Germline V lookup: CDR1 GTSNPN, CDR2 SVGIG (reference sequence). J was trimmed by 5 bases and V by 8 bases; bases with no gene match: 6.

The chain uses TRBV7-8 and TRBJ2-1; a possible D gene is TRBD1 (6 bases). CDR1 SGHVS and CDR2 FQNEAQ come from the germline V gene. The V end lost 4 bases, the J end lost 5 bases, and 15 bases lay between the germline ends. The CDR3 consists of 15 residues. For the CDR3, the DNA is TGTGCCAGCAGCTCAACAGCGACAGGCAACAATGAGCAGTTCTTC. Its translation is CASSSTATGNNEQFF.

This clone came up a few times. The same CDR3 is also encoded by other DNA sequences in this sample. The V and J genes are TRBV25-1 and TRBJ1-2; D may be TRBD1 (5 bases). The germline gives CDR1 MGHDK, CDR2 SYGVNS. V was cut by 3 bases and J by 4 bases, with 9 bases left in between. The CDR3 contains 13 residues. CDR3 coding DNA: TGTGCCAGCAGTGACTCAGGGATCTATGGCTACACCTTC. It codes for CASSDSGIYGYTF.

V gene TRBV11-3 combines with J gene TRBJ2-7; TRBD2 aligns across 11 bases. With V trimmed by 5 bases and J by 0 bases, 3 bases remained unmatched. Germline loops: CDR1 SGHNT, CDR2 YENEEA. The CDR3 has 15 residues. CDR3 DNA: TGTGCCAGCAGCCCAGGGACTAGCGGCTCCTACGAGCAGTACTTC. It encodes CASSPGTSGSYEQYF.

V and J are TRBV27 and TRBJ2-5; D may be TRBD1 (5 bases). The CDR3 has 12 residues. The V and J ends lost 6 bases and 5 bases respectively, with 10 bases between them. Germline lookup yields CDR1 MNHEY and CDR2 SMNVEV (reference sequence). This chain's CDR3 is CASSPGLETQYF. The CDR3 nucleotides read TGTGCCAGCAGCCCAGGGTTGGAGACCCAGTACTTC.

This chain uses TRBV5-1 with TRBJ2-2; D is undetermined. V was clipped by 2 bases and J by 1 base, with 6 bases between them. The CDR3 has 14 residues. The V gene's germline CDR1 is SGHRS and CDR2 YFSETQ. This CDR3 reads CASSLTRNTGELFF. The CDR3 DNA sequence: TGCGCCAGCAGCTTAACCAGGAACACCGGGGAGCTGTTTTTT.

This clone was seen once. The chain joins TRBV7-8 to TRBJ1-2; D gene unclear. The CDR3 sequence is 14 residues long. Trimming stripped 0 bases from V and 8 bases from J, with 13 bases between. Per germline, CDR1 SGHVS and CDR2 FQNEAQ. The CDR3 is CASSLASRVDGYTF. CDR3 sequence (DNA): TGTGCCAGCAGCTTAGCGAGTCGGGTAGACGGCTACACCTTC.

This chain joins TRBV27 and TRBJ1-2; 9 bases agree with TRBD1. The CDR3 loop spans 13 amino acids. The ends lost 10 bases at V and 7 bases at J; junction bases unmatched: 10. The germline V gene has CDR1 MNHEY and CDR2 SMNVEV (reference sequence). The CDR3 is CATMTGGMSGYTF. The CDR3 nucleotides are TGTGCCACCATGACAGGGGGTATGAGTGGCTACACCTTC.

The chain employs TRBV5-1 and TRBJ2-6; D call uncertain. Germline CDR1 SGHRS, CDR2 YFSETQ. The germline V and J ends were trimmed by 3 bases and 0 bases, with 7 bases remaining between them. The CDR3 spans 15 residues. CDR3 residues: CASSYRSSGANVLTF. The CDR3 DNA is TGCGCCAGCAGCTATCGCAGCTCTGGGGCCAACGTCCTGACTTTC.

This clone came up once. J is TRBJ2-6 and V is TRBV2; D is uncertain. This CDR3 has 13 residues. Trimming took off 9 bases at V and 0 bases at J, with 6 bases between the two ends. Germline loops: CDR1 SNHLY, CDR2 FYNNEI. This CDR3 is CARHGSGANVLTF. CDR3 sequence (DNA): TGTGCCAGACACGGCTCTGGGGCCAACGTCCTGACTTTC.

The V and J genes are TRBV2 and TRBJ2-5; 12 nucleotides match TRBD2. The J call is uncertain, as TRBJ2-7 better fits the DNA end. The CDR3 runs to 18 residues. CDR1 and CDR2 from the germline V gene are SNHLY and FYNNEI. The CDR3 bases are TGTGCCAGCAGTGAAGTACTAGCGGGAGGTTCCAGCTCCTACGAGCAGTACTTC. Translating it yields CASSEVLAGGSSSYEQYF.

The chain joins TRBV6-4 to TRBJ2-3, with 10 positions matching TRBD2. This CDR3 spans 15 amino acids. Looked up from germline, CDR1 is MRHNA and CDR2 is SNTAGT. The junction had 2 bases not matched to a gene; V was cut back by 3 bases and J by 2 bases. This CDR3 is CASSEGTSDTDTQYF. Written as DNA, the CDR3 is TGTGCCAGCAGTGAGGGGACTAGCGACACAGATACGCAGTATTTT.

Worth noting for this clone: Within the sample, other DNA sequences also encode this same CDR3. V gene TRBV30 combines with J gene TRBJ1-1; tentatively, D is TRBD1 (5 bases). V was cut by 0 bases and J by 1 base, with 9 bases left in between. CDR1 and CDR2 from the germline V gene are GTSNPN and SVGIG (reference sequence). CDR3 length: 14 residues. DNA for the CDR3: TGTGCCTGGAGTGTTGGGACGGGGAACACTGAAGCTTTCTTT. Encoded protein: CAWSVGTGNTEAFF.

Note on this clone: One end of the junction varies from germline; a read error may be responsible. This sample includes further DNA sequences coding for the same CDR3. V gene TRBV25-1 combines with J gene TRBJ2-2; D is perhaps TRBD1 or TRBD2 (5 bases each). Germline V gives CDR1 MGHDK, CDR2 SYGVNS. CDR3 length: 14 amino acids. CDR3 in DNA: TGTGCCAGCAGTGGAGGGGATGACACCGGGGAACTGTTTTTT. Protein product: CASSGGDDTGELFF.

The V call is TRBV5-1, the J call TRBJ2-4; 9 bases agree with TRBD1. The CDR3 sequence is 15 residues long. V lost 0 bases, J lost 7 bases, and 5 bases stayed unmatched. CDR1 SGHRS and CDR2 YFSETQ come from the germline V gene. CDR3 sequence reads: CASSLGPGQGNIQYF. The CDR3 DNA reads as TGCGCCAGCAGCTTGGGTCCGGGACAGGGTAACATTCAGTACTTC.

The rearrangement links TRBV5-4 to TRBJ2-3; D call uncertain. The CDR3 contains 13 residues. Germline CDR1 SGHNT, CDR2 YYREEE (reference sequence). Trimming removed 2 bases at V and 4 bases at J, with 8 bases between. The CDR3 here is CASSFWGSDTQYF. In DNA form, the CDR3 reads TGTGCCAGCAGCTTTTGGGGTTCAGATACGCAGTATTTT.

The V gene is TRBV28, the J gene TRBJ2-3; 10 nucleotides match TRBD1. In germline, CDR1 is MDHEN, CDR2 SYDVKM. The V and J ends lost 3 bases and 2 bases, in that order; junction bases with no gene match: 5. This CDR3 has 16 residues. CDR3 region: CASSFRDRGPTDTQYF. The CDR3 region has the DNA TGTGCCAGCAGTTTTAGGGACAGGGGACCCACAGATACGCAGTATTTT.

This clone has at least ten counts. Written as DNA, the CDR3 is TGTGCCAGCAGTTTGAAGGCAGATTACAATGAGCAGTTCTTC. Protein product: CASSLKADYNEQFF. This chain links TRBV27 with TRBJ2-1; D call uncertain. Trimming took off 3 bases at V and 4 bases at J, with 10 bases between the two ends. The germline CDR1 and CDR2 sequences are MNHEY and SMNVEV (reference sequence). The CDR3 covers 14 residues.

The chain has TRBV6-5 and TRBJ2-7; D is ambiguous. CDR1 MNHEY and CDR2 SVGAGI come from the germline V gene. Trimming took off 0 bases at V and 7 bases at J, with 10 bases between the two ends. This CDR3 has 13 residues. This chain's CDR3 is CASSYSRYREQYF. The CDR3, as DNA: TGTGCCAGCAGTTACTCGAGGTATAGAGAGCAGTACTTC.

V is TRBV4-1 and J is TRBJ2-5; 8 bases agree with TRBD1. The DNA end favors TRBJ2-7, so the J call may be wrong. CDR1 and CDR2 (germline): MGHRA, YSYEKL. This CDR3 has 15 residues. This CDR3 is CASSQKGQASYEQYF. DNA for the CDR3: TGCGCCAGCAGCCAGAAGGGACAGGCCTCCTACGAGCAGTACTTC.

In this sample, this clone turned up a few times. The J gene is TRBJ2-7, the V gene TRBV18; 8 bases match TRBD2. V shed 4 bases, J shed 5 bases, and the junction held 13 bases outside the gene matches. This CDR3 contains 16 residues. Looked up from germline, CDR1 is KGHSH and CDR2 is LQKENI. The CDR3, as DNA: TGTGCCAGCTCACTCGTCCAGCGGGGGACCCCGGACGAGCAGTACTTC. Translating gives CASSLVQRGTPDEQYF.

The rearrangement links TRBV19 to TRBJ2-1; D is possibly TRBD1 or TRBD2 (5 bases each). Trimming took off 9 bases at V and 0 bases at J, with 9 bases between the two ends. The CDR3 consists of 13 residues. Germline V gene sequence: CDR1 LNHDA, CDR2 SQIVND (reference sequence). CDR3 nucleotide sequence: TGTGCCAGCCGGGACGGCTCCTACAATGAGCAGTTCTTC. Translation gives CASRDGSYNEQFF. Supplemented by reference TRBV19 and TRBJ2-1, the full variable domain reads DGGITQSPKYLFRKEGQNVTLSCEQNLNHDAMYWYRQDPGQGLRLIYYSQIVNDFQKGDIAEGYSVSREKKESFPLTVTSAQKNPTAFYLCASRDGSYNEQFFGPGTRLTVL.

CDR3 region: CAWSPREESQYF. CDR3 nucleotide sequence: TGTGCCTGGAGTCCCCGGGAGGAATCGCAGTATTTT. The chain has TRBV30 and TRBJ2-3, with 7 bases that match TRBD2. CDR1 and CDR2 from the germline V gene are GTSNPN and SVGIG (reference sequence). V lost 2 bases, J lost 10 bases, and 6 bases stayed unmatched. This CDR3 spans 12 amino acids. Supplemented by reference TRBV30 and TRBJ2-3, the full variable domain reads SQTIHQWPATLVQPVGSPLSLECTVEGTSNPNLYWYRQAAGRGLQLLFYSVGIGQISSEVPQNLSASRPQDRQFILSSKKLLLSDSGFYLCAWSPREESQYFGPGTRLTVL.